These 26 T cell receptor beta chains were all obtained from the same sample, sequenced in a study of blood T cell repertoires in COVID-19. Sequencing used immunoSEQ multiplex PCR; TCRdb keeps in-frame clones, though not all of them. The repertoire holds 300,000 to 400,000 clones, with approximately 87% as singletons. Specimen: peripheral blood. Receptors originate from a woman between 50 and 59 years old with active or convalescent COVID-19.

The chain combines TRBV29-1 with TRBJ1-2; no firm D call. V lost 6 bases, J lost 0 bases, and 14 bases lay in between. Germline assignment: CDR1 SQVTM and CDR2 ANQGSEA. This CDR3 comprises 14 residues. Here the CDR3 DNA reads TGCAGCGTCCTAACAGTCTACCCTAACTATGGCTACACCTTC. It encodes CSVLTVYPNYGYTF.

This chain's CDR3 is CAISESRESPLHF. DNA of the CDR3: TGTGCCATCAGTGAGTCCAGGGAATCACCCCTCCACTTT. The V gene is TRBV10-3, the J gene TRBJ1-6; tentative D call: TRBD1 (5 bases). Germline V gene lookup returns CDR1 ENHRY and CDR2 SYGVKD. With 0 bases removed from V and 10 bases from J, the gap between germline ends came to 7 bases. CDR3 length: 13 amino acids.

The gene calls are TRBV6-6 and TRBJ2-7; the match to TRBD1 covers 9 bases. In germline, CDR1 is MNHNY, CDR2 SVGAGI (reference sequence). V dropped 4 bases and J dropped 3; count of bases not matched to a gene: 4. The CDR3 sequence is 14 residues long. CDR3 sequence: CASSSRTGVYEQYF. The CDR3 DNA follows: TGTGCCAGCAGTTCCCGGACAGGGGTCTACGAGCAGTACTTC.

This chain's CDR3 is CRTQVNEKLFF. The CDR3 bases are TGCAGAACCCAGGTCAATGAAAAACTGTTTTTT. The chain uses TRBV20-1 and TRBJ1-4, with no clear D. The CDR3 is 11 amino acids. Germline V gives CDR1 DFQATT, CDR2 SNEGSKA (reference sequence).

This chain connects TRBV28 to TRBJ2-3, with a weak D call TRBD2 (5 bases). Germline V gene data show CDR1 as MDHEN and CDR2 as SYDVKM. The CDR3 sequence is 15 residues long. V was trimmed by 1 base and J by 0 bases, leaving 8 bases between them. CDR3 protein: CASSLSVASTDTQYF. As DNA, the CDR3 is TGTGCCAGCAGTTTATCGGTAGCGAGCACAGATACGCAGTATTTT.

The genes are TRBV10-3 and TRBJ2-6, with D possibly TRBD2 on 7 matching bases. CDR3 length: 18 amino acids. CDR1 ENHRY and CDR2 SYGVKD come from the germline V gene. The V and J ends lost 2 bases and 2 bases respectively, with 16 bases between them. The CDR3 is CAISEVSGGRPGANVLTF. CDR3 DNA: TGTGCCATCAGTGAGGTCTCCGGGGGGCGACCTGGGGCCAACGTCCTGACTTTC.

On this clone itself: Other DNA sequences within the sample encode an identical CDR3. V gene TRBV7-9 combines with J gene TRBJ1-5; D ambiguous. This CDR3 has 14 amino acids. Germline-derived CDR1 and CDR2 are SEHNR and FQNEAQ (reference sequence). Trimming took off 3 bases at V and 7 bases at J, with 13 bases between the two ends. The CDR3 here is CASSLSLSNQPQHF. The CDR3 DNA follows: TGTGCCAGCAGCTTGAGTTTAAGTAACCAGCCCCAGCATTTT.

This CDR3 is CASSQSGGGNGELFF. For the CDR3, the DNA is TGCGCCAGCAGCCAATCAGGAGGGGGCAACGGGGAGCTGTTTTTT. The chain is built from TRBV4-1 and TRBJ2-2; the D gene is possibly TRBD1 (7 bases). Germline V gene lookup returns CDR1 MGHRA and CDR2 YSYEKL. The CDR3 loop spans 15 amino acids. Trimming took off 2 bases at V and 7 bases at J, with 14 bases between the two ends.

The chain combines TRBV6-5 with TRBJ1-4, with a tentative D call TRBD1 (6 bases). Germline values: CDR1 MNHEY, CDR2 SVGAGI. CDR3 length equals 16 residues. The germline V and J ends were trimmed by 2 bases and 4 bases, with 14 bases remaining between them. The CDR3, as DNA: TGTGCCAGCAGTTACCGGGCGGGGGCCTTTAATGAAAAACTGTTTTTT. It is translated as CASSYRAGAFNEKLFF.

The chain couples TRBV19 to TRBJ1-5; D uncertain. The CDR3 is 17 residues long. With 3 bases removed from V and 6 bases from J, the gap between germline ends came to 21 bases. In germline, CDR1 is LNHDA, CDR2 SQIVND (reference sequence). DNA for the CDR3: TGTGCCAGTAGTATTGGGCCATATGTCGGGGTAGTTCAGCCCCAGCATTTT. As protein: CASSIGPYVGVVQPQHF.

This rearrangement joins TRBV24-1 to TRBJ2-2; TRBD2 matches 14 bases. V gave up 2 bases and J gave up 2 bases; unmatched junction bases: 9. There are 20 residues in the CDR3. Germline V gives CDR1 KGHDR, CDR2 SFDVKD. The CDR3 reads CATSDWTGLAGADNTGELFF. CDR3 sequence (DNA): TGTGCCACCAGTGATTGGACGGGACTAGCGGGAGCTGACAACACCGGGGAGCTGTTTTTT.

This clone was detected once. The chain couples TRBV7-2 to TRBJ2-1, with 12 bases lining up with TRBD2. Germline loops: CDR1 SGHTA, CDR2 FQGNSA. The CDR3 is made up of 18 amino acids. Trimming removed 0 bases from V and 4 bases from J; junction bases left unmatched: 7. In nucleotides, the CDR3 is TGTGCCAGCAGCTTAGCTCCCCGACTAGCGGGGGATTACAATGAGCAGTTCTTC. This sequence encodes CASSLAPRLAGDYNEQFF.

The chain carries TRBV21-1 and TRBJ2-1; the DNA was not used to check the table's D call, TRBD2. TRBV21-1 is flagged as a pseudogene. The CDR3 sequence is 16 residues long. The CDR3: CASSKGIPAGDNEQFF. In DNA, the CDR3 is TGTGCCAGCAGCAAAGGGATTCCAGCGGGGGACAATGAGCAGTTCTTC.

The genes are TRBV7-3 and TRBJ2-3; 8 bases are shared with TRBD2. The CDR3 spans 15 residues. Trimming at V came to 5 bases and at J to 3 bases, leaving 7 bases not matched to a gene. Per the germline V gene, CDR1 is SGHTA and CDR2 is FQGTGA. CDR3 DNA sequence: TGTGCCAGCAGCCCAGACGGGAGGGGGACAGATACGCAGTATTTT. This gives the protein CASSPDGRGTDTQYF.

This chain connects TRBV20-1 to TRBJ1-4; 7 bases match TRBD1. The trim removed 3 bases at V and 3 bases at J, leaving 4 bases unmatched. Germline assignment: CDR1 DFQATT and CDR2 SNEGSKA (reference sequence). The CDR3 sequence is 14 residues long. The CDR3 protein is CSASRGTANEKLFF. The CDR3 DNA follows: TGCAGTGCTAGTAGGGGGACAGCTAATGAAAAACTGTTTTTT.

V gene TRBV5-1 combines with J gene TRBJ2-5; D is undetermined. There are 12 residues in the CDR3. Trimming took 0 bases from V and 9 from J, leaving 9 bases between them. Germline loops: CDR1 SGHRS, CDR2 YFSETQ. This CDR3 reads CASSLGNSAQYF. CDR3 nucleotide sequence: TGCGCCAGCAGCTTGGGAAATTCGGCCCAGTACTTC.

This clone turned up a few times. The chain couples TRBV30 to TRBJ2-2; tentatively, D is TRBD2 (6 bases). CDR1 and CDR2 (germline): GTSNPN, SVGIG (reference sequence). Trimming took off 0 bases at V and 3 bases at J, with 11 bases between the two ends. This CDR3 is 15 amino acids long. The CDR3 coding sequence is TGTGCCTGGAGTGTAGGCGGGACCTACACCGGGGAGCTGTTTTTT. Its translation: CAWSVGGTYTGELFF.

The V call is TRBV7-2, the J call TRBJ2-5; D perhaps matches TRBD1 (6 bases). Germline-derived CDR1 and CDR2 are SGHTA and FQGNSA. The CDR3 runs to 15 residues. Trimming took 1 base from V and 5 from J, leaving 14 bases between them. The CDR3 bases are TGTGCCAGCAGCTTAGTGCTATCAGGGGCGGAGACCCAGTACTTC. Translating it yields CASSLVLSGAETQYF.

This clone has more than one count but fewer than ten. This CDR3 reads CASSSRTHSGANVLTF. The DNA of the CDR3 is TGCGCCAGCAGCTCCAGGACTCACTCTGGGGCCAACGTCCTGACTTTC. This rearrangement joins TRBV5-1 to TRBJ2-6, with D tentatively TRBD2 (5 bases). The length of the CDR3 is 16 residues. Germline values: CDR1 SGHRS, CDR2 YFSETQ. Trimming took 3 bases from V and 0 from J, leaving 10 bases between them.

The chain has TRBV2 and TRBJ2-2; 9 bases fit TRBD2. CDR1 and CDR2 (germline): SNHLY, FYNNEI. The CDR3 has 14 amino acids. J lost 6 bases, V lost 7 bases, and 6 bases had no gene match. CDR3 in amino acids: CASNLAGEAGELFF. CDR3 nucleotides: TGTGCCAGCAATTTAGCGGGGGAAGCCGGGGAGCTGTTTTTT.

V usage is TRBV2 and J usage is TRBJ1-2; D is ambiguous. V lost 7 bases and J 2 bases, leaving 11 bases between the germline ends. The germline gives CDR1 SNHLY, CDR2 FYNNEI. The CDR3 covers 13 residues. In DNA, the CDR3 is TGTGCCAGCACCGGAGCGACGAACTATGGCTACACCTTC. It yields the protein CASTGATNYGYTF. The whole variable domain, filled in from reference TRBV2 and TRBJ1-2, reads EPEVTQTPSHQVTQMGQEVILRCVPISNHLYFYWYRQILGQKVEFLVSFYNNEISEKSEIFDDQFSVERPDGSNFTLKIRSTKLEDSAMYFCASTGATNYGYTFGSGTRLTVV.

The rearrangement joins TRBV27 to TRBJ1-1; 8 bases are a match to TRBD1. The junction had 7 bases not matched to a gene; V was cut back by 3 bases and J by 1 base. The CDR3 runs 16 residues. CDR1 and CDR2 from the germline V gene are MNHEY and SMNVEV (reference sequence). CDR3 bases: TGTGCCAGCAGTTTGTTCAAAGGACAGGGGAACACTGAAGCTTTCTTT. As protein: CASSLFKGQGNTEAFF.

The V call is TRBV5-1, the J call TRBJ1-1; 10 bases map to TRBD1. From germline, CDR1 is SGHRS and CDR2 YFSETQ. Losses at the gene ends were 2 bases for V and 4 bases for J; bases not matched to a gene: 20. The CDR3 totals 20 residues. For the CDR3, the DNA is TGCGCCAGCAGCTTTAAAACTCTATCAGCCCCGGGACAGGGGCGCACTGAAGCTTTCTTT. It specifies CASSFKTLSAPGQGRTEAFF.

V is TRBV18 and J is TRBJ2-7; 7 bases match TRBD2. With 2 bases clipped from V and 4 bases from J, the junction kept 8 bases outside the gene matches. Germline CDR1 KGHSH, CDR2 LQKENI. The CDR3 sequence is 15 residues long. CDR3: CASSPGGRGTYEQYF. CDR3 sequence (DNA): TGTGCCAGCTCACCAGGGGGGAGGGGAACTTACGAGCAGTACTTC.

This chain connects TRBV5-4 to TRBJ2-1, with 16 bases that match TRBD2. The CDR3 is made up of 17 amino acids. The J segment lost 6 bases and the V segment lost 1 base, leaving 4 bases of the junction unmatched. Germline loops: CDR1 SGHNT, CDR2 YYREEE (reference sequence). The CDR3 loop reads CASSLSGLAGGLNEQFF. CDR3 bases: TGTGCCAGCAGCTTGTCGGGACTAGCGGGAGGGCTCAATGAGCAGTTCTTC.

V gene TRBV2 combines with J gene TRBJ1-1; possibly TRBD1 for D (5 bases). The CDR3 contains 11 residues. The V end lost 5 bases, the J end lost 7 bases, and 8 bases lay between the germline ends. Germline loops: CDR1 SNHLY, CDR2 FYNNEI. Written as DNA, the CDR3 is TGTGCCAGCAGTTCAGGGTTTGAAGCTTTCTTT. Amino acids: CASSSGFEAFF.